Each of the 26 T cell receptor beta chains below was sequenced from the same sample in a study of T cells in Graves' hyperthyroidism and ophthalmopathy. The CDR3 regions of TCR beta were amplified from RNA transcripts. HTBI primers were used for first-round RT-PCR of the TCR CDR3. TCRdb processed the multiplex PCR reads anew with MiXCR; each CDR3 protein has one entry. The sample has about 570,000 distinct CDR3 sequences, 46% seen once; the top ten hold 15% to 20%. Sequences were obtained from peripheral blood or thyroid tissue (not recorded which). The receptors were sampled from an adult woman with Graves' disease, either hyperthyroidism or ophthalmopathy (not recorded which).

The chain employs TRBV20-1 and TRBJ2-5; D gene unclear. From germline, CDR1 is DFQATT and CDR2 SNEGSKA (reference sequence). The germline V and J ends were trimmed by 0 bases and 5 bases, with 4 bases remaining between them. The CDR3 is 11 amino acids. CDR3 sequence: CSARDMETQYF. The CDR3 nucleotides are TGCAGTGCTAGAGATATGGAGACCCAGTACTTC.

In regard to this clonotype: One base away lies a much larger clone, so this may be a sequencing read error. The V gene is TRBV5-1, the J gene TRBJ1-1, with D possibly TRBD1 on 6 matching bases. Germline CDR1 and CDR2: SGHRS and YFSETQ. The V end lost 7 bases, the J end lost 7 bases, and 23 bases lay between the germline ends. This CDR3 is 15 amino acids long. CDR3 in amino acids: CASGPDMGQRLEAFF. In DNA, the CDR3 is TGCGCCAGCGGGCCGGATATGGGACAACGACTTGAAGCTTTCTTT.

This clonotype was seen at least ten times. This chain uses TRBV7-9 with TRBJ1-4, with 7 nucleotides matching TRBD1. The CDR3 has 14 residues. Per the germline V gene, CDR1 is SEHNR and CDR2 is FQNEAQ (reference sequence). V dropped 3 bases and J dropped 8; count of bases not matched to a gene: 6. The CDR3 reads CASSFERGREKLFF. In nucleotides, the CDR3 is TGTGCCAGCAGCTTCGAAAGGGGGCGAGAAAAACTGTTTTTT.

V and J are TRBV2 and TRBJ1-5, with TRBD1 identical over 8 bases. The CDR3 is 15 residues long. V lost 4 bases and J lost 6; bases outside the gene matches: 8. The germline gives CDR1 SNHLY, CDR2 FYNNEI. DNA of the CDR3: TGTGCCAGCAGTGGAAACAGGGGGTCGAGTCAGCCCCAGCATTTT. Translation: CASSGNRGSSQPQHF.

This clonotype was detected once. The V and J genes are TRBV2 and TRBJ1-5; 8 bases match TRBD1. The CDR3 is 16 residues long. V shed 7 bases and J 0 bases; nucleotides not matched to a gene: 8. The germline CDR1 and CDR2 sequences are SNHLY and FYNNEI. The CDR3, as DNA: TGTGCCAGCACCTTGACAGGGGTATATAGCAATCAGCCCCAGCATTTT. This sequence encodes CASTLTGVYSNQPQHF.

The rearrangement uses TRBV27 and TRBJ1-6; 7 bases match TRBD1. J gave up 9 bases and V 7 bases, and 21 bases lay outside the gene matches. This CDR3 is built from 18 residues. The germline CDR1 and CDR2 sequences are MNHEY and SMNVEV (reference sequence). CDR3 sequence (DNA): TGTGCCAGCACCGACAGGGCCCAGCGGCCCATTGGGAGTTCACCCCTCCACTTT. This sequence encodes CASTDRAQRPIGSSPLHF.

The rearrangement joins TRBV20-1 to TRBJ1-2, with 8 bases fitting TRBD1. The CDR3 totals 12 residues. The ends lost 6 bases at V and 8 bases at J; junction bases unmatched: 8. Germline lookup yields CDR1 DFQATT and CDR2 SNEGSKA (reference sequence). CDR3 DNA sequence: TGCAGTGCCCTAGCGGGACAGGAAGGCTACACCTTC. Protein product: CSALAGQEGYTF.

This clonotype occurred a few times. Written as DNA, the CDR3 is TGTGCCAGCTCACCGCAGGGGGCGGACACTGAAGCTTTCTTT. It translates to CASSPQGADTEAFF. The V gene is TRBV18, the J gene TRBJ1-1, with 8 nucleotides matching TRBD1. Germline CDR1 KGHSH, CDR2 LQKENI. The CDR3 covers 14 residues. The V gene end was trimmed by 3 bases and the J gene end by 3 bases; junction bases not matched to a gene: 3.

V gene TRBV20-1 combines with J gene TRBJ1-1, with a tentative D call TRBD1 (5 bases). The germline gives CDR1 DFQATT, CDR2 SNEGSKA (reference sequence). With 0 bases removed from V and 0 bases from J, the gap between germline ends came to 14 bases. The length of the CDR3 is 16 residues. In DNA form, the CDR3 reads TGCAGTGCTAGAGACAGGGCCCGTCTCATGAACACTGAAGCTTTCTTT. Residues: CSARDRARLMNTEAFF.

This rearrangement joins TRBV7-2 to TRBJ2-6; 15 bases fit TRBD2. Trimming removed 1 base from V and 0 bases from J; junction bases left unmatched: 7. Germline values: CDR1 SGHTA, CDR2 FQGNSA. There are 21 residues in the CDR3. The DNA of the CDR3 is TGTGCCAGCAGCTTAGGTGGGACTAGCGGGAGGATGAGCTCTGGGGCCAACGTCCTGACTTTC. This sequence encodes CASSLGGTSGRMSSGANVLTF.

This clonotype was detected a few times. This chain links TRBV25-1 with TRBJ2-7; TRBD1 might be the D (6 bases). This CDR3 comprises 14 residues. Germline-derived CDR1 and CDR2 are MGHDK and SYGVNS. The V end was cut by 6 bases, the J end by 7 bases, with 19 bases between. For the CDR3, the DNA is TGTGCCAGCAGCGAGGGGGTCTCCTCAGGGGAGCAGTACTTC. Protein sequence: CASSEGVSSGEQYF.

The gene calls are TRBV6-1 and TRBJ1-3; tentative D call: TRBD1 (5 bases). The germline V and J ends were trimmed by 6 bases and 3 bases, with 15 bases remaining between them. CDR3 length equals 15 residues. Looked up from germline, CDR1 is MNHNS and CDR2 is SASEGT. CDR3 region: CASRGSGGSGNTIYF. The CDR3 coding sequence is TGTGCCAGCAGAGGGTCGGGGGGGAGTGGAAACACCATATATTTT.

The genes are TRBV5-6 and TRBJ2-2; TRBD2 is a possible D gene (5 bases). Looked up from germline, CDR1 is SGHDT and CDR2 is YYEEEE. This CDR3 is 12 amino acids long. The ends were cut back, 4 bases at V and 13 bases at J, with 14 bases in the middle. This CDR3 reads CASSQPDRGLFF. Written as DNA, the CDR3 is TGTGCCAGCAGCCAACCCGACCGGGGGCTGTTTTTT.

This rearrangement joins TRBV7-2 to TRBJ1-1; 7 bases are a match to TRBD1. The germline V gene has CDR1 SGHTA and CDR2 FQGNSA. This CDR3 region has 14 residues. Germline trimming cut 6 bases from V and 8 bases from J; bases unmatched to any gene: 12. The CDR3 is CASSIGGKGAEAFF. In nucleotides, the CDR3 is TGTGCCAGCAGTATCGGGGGGAAGGGGGCGGAAGCTTTCTTT.

The rearrangement joins TRBV15 to TRBJ1-4; perhaps TRBD1 as D (6 bases). CDR3 length: 14 amino acids. The V end lost 5 bases, the J end lost 7 bases, and 14 bases lay between the germline ends. From germline, CDR1 is LNHNV and CDR2 YYDKDF (reference sequence). In DNA form, the CDR3 reads TGTGCCACCAGCCTTGGGGGCGCGGCTGAAAAACTGTTTTTT. Amino acid sequence: CATSLGGAAEKLFF.

The chain joins TRBV9 to TRBJ1-5, with D perhaps matching TRBD1 (6 bases). CDR1 SGDLS and CDR2 YYNGEE come from the germline V gene. V was trimmed by 4 bases and J by 0 bases, leaving 11 bases between them. The CDR3 is 15 residues long. CDR3 DNA: TGTGCCAGCAGCACGGACAGTAATAGCAATCAGCCCCAGCATTTT. This gives the protein CASSTDSNSNQPQHF.

The chain carries TRBV7-2 and TRBJ2-5; 12 bases align to TRBD1. V was pared by 6 bases and J by 1 base, with 3 bases of the junction left unmatched. CDR1 and CDR2 from the germline V gene are SGHTA and FQGNSA. The CDR3 length is 15 residues. The CDR3 DNA is TGTGCCAGCAGAGGGACAGGGGGCCTCCAAGAGACCCAGTACTTC. This codes for CASRGTGGLQETQYF.

The J gene is TRBJ2-4, the V gene TRBV7-2, with 13 bases aligning to TRBD2. Germline CDR1 is SGHTA and CDR2 is FQGNSA. V shed 0 bases, J shed 16 bases, and the junction held 6 bases outside the gene matches. The CDR3 contains 14 residues. The CDR3 DNA sequence: TGTGCCAGCAGCTTAGCGACTAGCGGGAGGACCAAATACTTC. As protein: CASSLATSGRTKYF.

This clonotype was seen repeatedly, ten times or more. The chain couples TRBV20-1 to TRBJ2-5; possible D gene TRBD1, 6 bases. Between the trimmed V and J ends, which lost 3 bases and 5 bases, there was a span of 19 bases. CDR1 DFQATT and CDR2 SNEGSKA come from the germline V gene (reference sequence). This CDR3 has 15 amino acids. The DNA for the CDR3 is TGCAGTGCTAGTTTGGGAACAGGGTTCAAGGAGACCCAGTACTTC. Translation gives CSASLGTGFKETQYF.

This clonotype appeared a few times. The chain couples TRBV20-1 to TRBJ1-2, with D tentatively TRBD1 (5 bases). The germline V gene has CDR1 DFQATT and CDR2 SNEGSKA (reference sequence). The ends were cut back, 6 bases at V and 3 bases at J, with 14 bases in the middle. The CDR3 totals 13 residues. The CDR3 coding sequence is TGCAGTGCACGGGACCCTGCAGACTATGGCTACACCTTC. Translated: CSARDPADYGYTF.

This clonotype was detected ten times or more. The rearrangement links TRBV6-2 or TRBV6-3 to TRBJ1-5; D gene unclear. Germline CDR1 MNHEY, CDR2 SVGEGT. The CDR3 loop spans 15 amino acids. The V end lost 6 bases, the J end lost 1 base, and 13 bases lay between the germline ends. For the CDR3, the DNA is TGTGCCAGCAGGGACTGGAGAAGGAGCAATCAGCCCCAGCATTTT. This sequence encodes CASRDWRRSNQPQHF.

In its sample, this clonotype was seen many times. V gene TRBV7-2 combines with J gene TRBJ2-7; 9 bases are a match to TRBD2. Germline CDR1 reads SGHTA; CDR2 reads FQGNSA. The CDR3 sequence is 16 residues long. The V and J ends lost 1 base and 2 bases, in that order; junction bases with no gene match: 6. The CDR3 reads CASSLVPSGNTYEQYF. CDR3 DNA: TGTGCCAGCAGCTTAGTTCCTAGCGGGAACACCTACGAGCAGTACTTC.

The chain joins TRBV25-1 to TRBJ1-1, with 7 bases matching TRBD1. The CDR3 length is 17 residues. The V gene end was trimmed by 0 bases and the J gene end by 1 base; junction bases not matched to a gene: 8. The germline CDR1 and CDR2 sequences are MGHDK and SYGVNS. In DNA, the CDR3 is TGTGCCAGCAGTGAATATAAGGGGGCGCCGGGGAACACTGAAGCTTTCTTT. The encoded protein is CASSEYKGAPGNTEAFF.

In this sample, this clonotype turned up a few times. Since a much larger clone is just one base distant, this may be a read error. The genes are TRBV10-3 and TRBJ1-5; D not resolved. The CDR3 is made up of 14 amino acids. Deletions cut 6 bases from V and 4 bases from J, with 13 bases between. Germline CDR1 and CDR2: ENHRY and SYGVKD. The CDR3 DNA follows: TGTGCCATCAGGCGGGTGGTATGGAATCAGCCCCAGCATTTT. This codes for CAIRRVVWNQPQHF.

In its sample, this clonotype was seen many times. The chain has TRBV19 and TRBJ1-5; a weak D match, TRBD1 (6 bases). The CDR3 has 16 amino acids. V dropped 6 bases and J dropped 0 bases, with 15 bases sitting between them. Germline V gene lookup returns CDR1 LNHDA and CDR2 SQIVND (reference sequence). The CDR3 reads CASRSDRQYSNQPQHF. Written as DNA, the CDR3 is TGTGCCAGTAGGTCGGACAGACAGTATAGCAATCAGCCCCAGCATTTT.

The CDR3 DNA follows: TGCAGCGTTGAGGCTAGCGGGAGGACAGATACGCAGTATTTT. Protein sequence: CSVEASGRTDTQYF. This rearrangement joins TRBV29-1 to TRBJ2-3; 11 nucleotides match TRBD2. V shed 3 bases, J shed 3 bases, and the junction held 2 bases outside the gene matches. This CDR3 comprises 14 residues. Germline V CDR1 and CDR2: SQVTM, ANQGSEA.